Each of the 10 T cell receptor beta chains below was sequenced from the same sample in a study of breast tumors, draining lymph nodes, adjacent tissues (dated by TCRdb to the mid-2010s). The library was generated by multiplex PCR. Sequenced using an Illumina HiSeq 2000. TCRdb passed the public sequencing reads through fastp at Q25 and MiXCR, retaining productive beta sequences. Merged by CDR3 protein, the rows form single entries marked with the most common genes and DNA. This sample lists 290,000 or so distinct CDR3 sequences; around 31% were detected once. The ten largest clonotypes hold about 1.2% of the sample. Lymph node samples came from the axillary draining lymph nodes of breast cancer patients. The sequencing input was axillary lymph node tissue. These receptors were obtained from a female donor with breast cancer. Some clones in this sample may be carry-over from other donors' samples.

This clonotype was recorded only once. Given a much more abundant clone one base away, this may be a read error. The chain has TRBV7-9 and TRBJ2-4; maybe TRBD2 (5 bases). The germline V gene has CDR1 SEHNR and CDR2 FQNEAQ (reference sequence). The CDR3 consists of 15 residues. As DNA, the CDR3 is TGTGCCAGCAGCCCCACAGATCTAGCCAAAAACATTCAGCACTTC. Its translation: CASSPTDLAKNIQHF.

Note on this clonotype: This clone may be a read error of a much larger clone one base away. J is TRBJ2-5 and V is TRBV11-3; 12 nucleotides align to TRBD2. V gave up 2 bases and J gave up 4 bases; unmatched junction bases: 5. CDR1 and CDR2 (germline): SGHNT, YENEEA. The CDR3 consists of 16 residues. In DNA, the CDR3 is TGTGCCAGCAGCTTAAATCAGGGACTAGCGGGAGAGACCCAGTACTTC. Its protein product is CASSLNQGLAGETQYF.

This clonotype showed up just a few times. V usage is TRBV28 and J usage is TRBJ1-2, with 7 bases identical to TRBD1. The CDR3 totals 13 residues. CDR1 MDHEN and CDR2 SYDVKM come from the germline V gene. Trimming cost V 3 bases and J 7 bases; bases outside gene matches: 5. The CDR3 DNA reads TGTGCCAGCAGTTTCCAACAGGGGTTTGGCTACACCTTC. It encodes CASSFQQGFGYTF.

This clonotype was seen at least ten times. The chain is built from TRBV20-1 and TRBJ2-1; D gene ambiguous. The V gene's germline CDR1 is DFQATT and CDR2 SNEGSKA (reference sequence). The length of the CDR3 is 12 residues. Trimming cost V 1 base and J 5 bases, with 6 bases left between them. CDR3 residues: CSARVRHNEQFF. The CDR3 nucleotides read TGCAGTGCTAGAGTCCGCCACAATGAGCAGTTCTTC.

The sample holds many counts of this clonotype. This sequence may be a read error, since a much larger clone differs from it by one base. The chain recombines TRBV20-1 with TRBJ2-5; D gene uncertain. Germline V CDR1 and CDR2: DFQATT, SNEGSKA (reference sequence). This CDR3 contains 11 residues. This CDR3 reads CSAEYQETQSF. In DNA, the CDR3 is TGCAGTGCAGAGTACCAAGAGACCCAGTCCTTC.

This clonotype has ten or more counts. The CDR3 sequence: CATSDLTTGVEQFF. CDR3 nucleotide sequence: TGTGCCACCAGTGATTTGACGACAGGGGTTGAGCAGTTCTTC. This rearrangement joins TRBV24-1 to TRBJ2-1; 8 positions agree with TRBD1. The CDR3 totals 14 residues. Germline V gene sequence: CDR1 KGHDR, CDR2 SFDVKD. Trimming cost V 0 bases and J 9 bases; bases outside gene matches: 3.

This clonotype was recorded many times. V usage is TRBV4-2 and J usage is TRBJ2-2; D is possibly TRBD2 (6 bases). CDR3 size: 14 residues. Trimming removed 5 bases from V and 5 bases from J, with 12 bases in between. CDR1 LGHNA and CDR2 YNFKEQ come from the germline V gene. The DNA of the CDR3 is TGTGCCAGCAGCGCGGGACTTCATACCGGGGAGCTGTTTTTT. This translates into CASSAGLHTGELFF.

This clonotype was recorded at least ten times. The rearrangement links TRBV4-2 to TRBJ1-5; no clear D. With 0 bases removed from V and 3 bases from J, the gap between germline ends came to 6 bases. CDR3 length: 14 amino acids. Germline V gene sequence: CDR1 LGHNA, CDR2 YNFKEQ. The CDR3 DNA reads TGTGCCAGCAGCCAAGATGCAGACAATCAGCCCCAGCATTTT. This gives the protein CASSQDADNQPQHF.

This chain uses TRBV7-2 with TRBJ1-6; TRBD1 matches at 7 bases. V lost 0 bases, J lost 7 bases, and 3 bases stayed unmatched. The CDR3 length is 15 residues. Germline loops: CDR1 SGHTA, CDR2 FQGNSA. The CDR3, as DNA: TGTGCCAGCAGCTTAGCAGGGGACAGAAATTCACCCCTCCACTTT. Translating gives CASSLAGDRNSPLHF.

In DNA, the CDR3 is TGTGCCAGCTCACCTTTCACCGCGGCTAACAGGGGGGAGACCCAGTACTTC. Residues: CASSPFTAANRGETQYF. V usage is TRBV18 and J usage is TRBJ2-5, with 8 positions matching TRBD1. With V trimmed by 3 bases and J by 5 bases, 14 bases remained unmatched. The CDR3 is 17 amino acids. The germline CDR1 and CDR2 sequences are KGHSH and LQKENI. Based on the CDR3 plus reference TRBV18 and TRBJ2-5, the full variable domain is NAGVMQNPRHLVRRRGQEARLRCSPMKGHSHVYWYRQLPEEGLKFMVYLQKENIIDESGMPKERFSAEFPKEGPSILRIQQVVRGDSAAYFCASSPFTAANRGETQYFGPGTRLLVL.